One and the same sample provided the 25 T cell receptor beta chains below, sequenced in a study of T cell responses to AZD1222 COVID-19 vaccine. Assay used: immunoSEQ multiplex PCR; TCRdb lists only in-frame clones, some missing. The sample has fewer than 150,000 clones, about nine tenths seen once. Sequenced material: peripheral blood, taken on day 0 of AZD1222 vaccination. Receptor source: an adult in good health.

The genes are TRBV11-2 and TRBJ2-7, with D perhaps given as TRBD1 or TRBD2 (5 bases each). The germline V and J ends were trimmed by 4 bases and 4 bases, with 14 bases remaining between them. The CDR3 contains 14 residues. Germline V CDR1 and CDR2: SGHAT, FQNNGV. For the CDR3, the DNA is TGTGCCAGCAGCTCCCGGACTCAGGGATACGAGCAGTACTTC. It is translated as CASSSRTQGYEQYF. Variable domain in full (rest from reference TRBV11-2 and TRBJ2-7): EAGVAQSPRYKIIEKRQSVAFWCNPISGHATLYWYQQILGQGPKLLIQFQNNGVVDDSQLPKDRFSAERLKGVDSTLKIQPAKLEDSAVYLCASSSRTQGYEQYFGPGTRLTVT.

This chain links TRBV6-4 with TRBJ2-1; 14 bases line up with TRBD2. The length of the CDR3 is 15 residues. Germline lookup yields CDR1 MRHNA and CDR2 SNTAGT. V shed 3 bases, J shed 5 bases, and the junction held 0 bases outside the gene matches. In DNA, the CDR3 is TGTGCCAGCAGTGAGGGACTAGCGGGAGACAATGAGCAGTTCTTC. Protein sequence: CASSEGLAGDNEQFF.

The chain uses TRBV5-4 and TRBJ1-2; D call uncertain. CDR1 is SGHNT, CDR2 YYREEE, per germline (reference sequence). Trimming shortened V by 0 bases and J by 5 bases, and 8 bases separated the two germline ends. The length of the CDR3 is 13 residues. CDR3 residues: CASSLVGEYGYTF. CDR3 coding DNA: TGTGCCAGCAGCTTGGTTGGGGAATATGGCTACACCTTC.

This chain joins TRBV11-2 and TRBJ1-4; tentatively, D is TRBD1 (5 bases). V was cut by 5 bases and J by 3 bases, with 13 bases left in between. This CDR3 has 15 residues. The germline gives CDR1 SGHAT, CDR2 FQNNGV. CDR3 protein: CASSQIRGSNEKLFF. The CDR3 DNA reads TGTGCCAGCAGCCAAATTCGGGGGTCTAATGAAAAACTGTTTTTT.

The chain carries TRBV6-5 and TRBJ2-3; unclear D gene. Germline assignment: CDR1 MNHEY and CDR2 SVGAGI. There are 15 residues in the CDR3. The germline V and J ends were trimmed by 7 bases and 0 bases, with 14 bases remaining between them. As DNA, the CDR3 is TGTGCCAGCACAGTGGCTCAAGGGAGCACAGATACGCAGTATTTT. This encodes CASTVAQGSTDTQYF.

The CDR3 reads CASINPGGTGELFF. CDR3 nucleotide sequence: TGTGCCAGCATCAACCCTGGGGGCACCGGGGAGCTGTTTTTT. The chain combines TRBV5-4 with TRBJ2-2; tentatively, D is TRBD1 or TRBD2 (5 bases each). Germline values: CDR1 SGHNT, CDR2 YYREEE (reference sequence). The CDR3 loop spans 14 amino acids. V gave up 6 bases and J gave up 4 bases, with 13 bases separating them.

This sequence joins TRBV2 and TRBJ2-2; D is uncertain. The CDR3 is made up of 13 amino acids. V gave up 11 bases and J gave up 6 bases, with 16 bases separating them. Germline V gene data show CDR1 as SNHLY and CDR2 as FYNNEI. CDR3 sequence reads: CAPGPNNAGELFF. The CDR3 bases are TGTGCCCCCGGGCCAAACAACGCCGGGGAGCTGTTTTTT.

The chain has TRBV24-1 and TRBJ2-5; TRBD1 aligns across 10 bases. V gave up 4 bases and J gave up 4 bases; unmatched junction bases: 2. From germline, CDR1 is KGHDR and CDR2 SFDVKD. The CDR3 sequence is 14 residues long. The CDR3 protein is CATSETGGLETQYF. The CDR3 DNA follows: TGTGCCACCAGTGAGACAGGGGGCCTAGAGACCCAGTACTTC.

V is TRBV7-2 and J is TRBJ2-2; 13 nucleotides match TRBD2. This CDR3 is built from 16 residues. Trimming removed 10 bases from V and 6 bases from J; junction bases left unmatched: 11. The germline V gene encodes CDR1 SGHTA and CDR2 FQGNSA. The CDR3, as DNA: TGTGCCAAAAAACTTCCGGGACTAGCGGGACCCGGGGAGCTGTTTTTT. As protein: CAKKLPGLAGPGELFF.

The genes are TRBV3-1 (or the pseudogene TRBV3-2) and TRBJ2-1, with 8 bases that match TRBD2. The V gene end was trimmed by 3 bases and the J gene end by 2 bases; junction bases not matched to a gene: 15. The CDR3 is made up of 19 amino acids. Germline V gene data show CDR1 as LGHDT and CDR2 as YNNKEL (reference sequence). CDR3 protein: CASSQSPLVGGETYNEQFF. In nucleotides, the CDR3 is TGTGCCAGCAGCCAGTCACCCTTGGTCGGGGGGGAAACCTACAATGAGCAGTTCTTC.

This clone was counted between two and nine times. The chain recombines TRBV30 with TRBJ1-4; D is uncertain. This CDR3 comprises 14 residues. V dropped 0 bases and J dropped 5 bases, with 10 bases sitting between them. Germline loops: CDR1 GTSNPN, CDR2 SVGIG (reference sequence). The CDR3, as DNA: TGTGCCTGGAGTGTCCGGGGTCCCAATGAAAAACTGTTTTTT. This sequence encodes CAWSVRGPNEKLFF.

The V call is TRBV19, the J call TRBJ2-7, with no clear D. Trimming took 6 bases from V and 2 from J, leaving 8 bases between them. The CDR3 runs 12 residues. Germline V gene data show CDR1 as LNHDA and CDR2 as SQIVND (reference sequence). The chain's CDR3 is CASSRGAYEQYF. CDR3 DNA sequence: TGTGCCAGTAGCCGTGGAGCCTACGAGCAGTACTTC. Full variable domain (remainder filled in from reference TRBV19 and TRBJ2-7): DGGITQSPKYLFRKEGQNVTLSCEQNLNHDAMYWYRQDPGQGLRLIYYSQIVNDFQKGDIAEGYSVSREKKESFPLTVTSAQKNPTAFYLCASSRGAYEQYFGPGTRLTVT.

This chain links TRBV5-4 with TRBJ2-2; D unclear. V was pared by 6 bases and J by 1 base, with 10 bases between. Germline V lookup: CDR1 SGHNT, CDR2 YYREEE (reference sequence). This CDR3 spans 14 amino acids. The CDR3 DNA reads TGTGCCAGCACTCCCGGCCGGAACACCGGGGAGCTGTTTTTT. It translates to CASTPGRNTGELFF. The full variable domain, completed using reference TRBV5-4 and TRBJ2-2, is ETGVTQSPTHLIKTRGQQVTLRCSSQSGHNTVSWYQQALGQGPQFIFQYYREEENGRGNFPPRFSGLQFPNYSSELNVNALELDDSALYLCASTPGRNTGELFFGEGSRLTVL.

The chain recombines TRBV5-1 with TRBJ2-3; no definite D call. V lost 3 bases to trimming and J lost 0 bases, with 14 bases between them. CDR3 size: 16 residues. Germline V gene lookup returns CDR1 SGHRS and CDR2 YFSETQ. Here the CDR3 DNA reads TGCGCCAGCAGCTCTAAGACAAGTCCAAGCACAGATACGCAGTATTTT. Its translation is CASSSKTSPSTDTQYF.

The chain combines TRBV6-4 with TRBJ1-2, with D possibly matching TRBD1 (5 bases). The V gene's germline CDR1 is MRHNA and CDR2 SNTAGT. V lost 0 bases to trimming and J lost 3 bases, with 8 bases between them. The length of the CDR3 is 14 residues. The CDR3 bases are TGTGCCAGCAGTGACTCTCGGGGGTACTATGGCTACACCTTC. Its protein is CASSDSRGYYGYTF.

The chain employs TRBV7-9 and TRBJ1-2; no reliable D call. V was pared by 1 base and J by 2 bases, with 8 bases between. CDR3 length: 14 amino acids. Germline V CDR1 and CDR2: SEHNR, FQNEAQ (reference sequence). The DNA for the CDR3 is TGTGCCAGCAGCTTAGGCCAGGACAACTATGGCTACACCTTC. It specifies CASSLGQDNYGYTF. Variable domain in full (rest from reference TRBV7-9 and TRBJ1-2): DTGVSQNPRHKITKRGQNVTFRCDPISEHNRLYWYRQTLGQGPEFLTYFQNEAQLEKSRLLSDRFSAERPKGSFSTLEIQRTEQGDSAMYLCASSLGQDNYGYTFGSGTRLTVV.

V gene TRBV6-5 combines with J gene TRBJ2-2; D is possibly TRBD1 (6 bases). The germline V gene encodes CDR1 MNHEY and CDR2 SVGAGI. V shed 8 bases and J shed 4 bases, with 14 bases lying between them. CDR3 length: 14 residues. The CDR3 bases are TGTGCCAGCCGCCCAGGGGTCGGCACCGGGGAGCTGTTTTTT. Protein product: CASRPGVGTGELFF.

The chain employs TRBV7-9 and TRBJ1-4, with D possibly being TRBD1 (5 bases). CDR3 length: 17 amino acids. V gave up 5 bases and J gave up 7 bases, with 23 bases separating them. From germline, CDR1 is SEHNR and CDR2 FQNEAQ (reference sequence). The CDR3 sequence is CASSPPFPLQGVEKLFF. The CDR3 nucleotides read TGTGCCAGCAGCCCCCCTTTTCCGCTTCAGGGTGTTGAAAAACTGTTTTTT.

The chain employs TRBV6-4 and TRBJ2-3, with 12 bases identical to TRBD2. The J segment lost 3 bases and the V segment lost 2 bases, leaving 0 bases of the junction unmatched. CDR1 is MRHNA and CDR2 is SNTAGT in the germline V gene. This CDR3 has 15 residues. The CDR3 spells CASSDGTSGTDTQYF. The CDR3 DNA is TGTGCCAGCAGTGACGGGACTAGCGGGACAGATACGCAGTATTTT.

The V call is TRBV30, the J call TRBJ1-4; D not certain. Germline V CDR1 and CDR2: GTSNPN, SVGIG (reference sequence). The germline V and J ends were trimmed by 3 bases and 3 bases, with 11 bases remaining between them. CDR3 length: 14 amino acids. CDR3 residues: CAWSFGESNEKLFF. The DNA of the CDR3 is TGTGCCTGGAGCTTCGGAGAGTCTAATGAAAAACTGTTTTTT.

The V gene is TRBV11-1, the J gene TRBJ2-7; the D gene is possibly TRBD1 (5 bases). Germline CDR1 reads SGHAT; CDR2 reads FQDESV (reference sequence). V gave up 4 bases and J gave up 3 bases, with 16 bases separating them. This CDR3 has 15 amino acids. CDR3 protein: CASSSPGLRVYEQYF. CDR3 sequence (DNA): TGTGCCAGCAGCTCCCCCGGGCTCAGGGTCTACGAGCAGTACTTC.

V gene TRBV7-9 combines with J gene TRBJ1-1; D gene uncertain. CDR1 and CDR2 (germline): SEHNR, FQNEAQ (reference sequence). The CDR3 spans 13 residues. Trimming removed 6 bases at V and 1 base at J, with 9 bases between. CDR3: CASRPTSNTEAFF. DNA of the CDR3: TGTGCCAGCAGACCGACATCGAACACTGAAGCTTTCTTT.

The chain combines TRBV10-3 with TRBJ1-3; unclear D gene. The CDR3 covers 15 residues. Trimming removed 4 bases at V and 0 bases at J, with 10 bases between. Germline V CDR1 and CDR2: ENHRY, SYGVKD. CDR3 sequence: CAISGPAISGNTIYF. The DNA of the CDR3 is TGTGCCATCAGTGGCCCAGCCATCTCTGGAAACACCATATATTTT.

The chain links TRBV6-1 to TRBJ2-1, with 8 bases that match TRBD2. The germline CDR1 and CDR2 sequences are MNHNS and SASEGT. The CDR3 runs to 16 residues. With 1 base clipped from V and 9 bases from J, the junction kept 11 bases outside the gene matches. This CDR3 is CASSEDPGGVQGEQFF. The DNA of the CDR3 is TGTGCCAGCAGTGAAGACCCGGGAGGGGTTCAGGGTGAGCAGTTCTTC.

This chain links TRBV23-1 with TRBJ1-4; D is undetermined. TRBV23-1 is placed among ORFs of uncertain function. The CDR3 spans 12 residues. V was trimmed by 6 bases and J by 4 bases, leaving 6 bases between them. The CDR3 loop is CASRFHNEKLFF. In DNA form, the CDR3 reads TGCGCCAGCAGATTCCATAATGAAAAACTGTTTTTT.